This T cell receptor (beta chain) was recorded in a study of control samples from healthy donors and cancer patients. CDR3 length equals 14 residues. V lost 6 bases, J lost 8 bases, and 19 bases lay in between. CDR1 is MNHEY and CDR2 is SVGEGT in the germline V gene. Only in-frame clones appear in the TCRdb table, and some are missing; sequencing was by immunoSEQ multiplex PCR. The table records 400,000 to 450,000 clones, about 93% of them present only once. The chain couples TRBV6-2 or TRBV6-3 to TRBJ1-2; D remains unclear. This TCR derives from a man in his forties with head and neck cancer. The source material was PBMCs. The DNA for the CDR3 is TGTGCCAGCAGCCAAAATCCCGAATTGGAAGGCTACACCTTC. This gives the protein CASSQNPELEGYTF.